This T cell receptor (beta chain) derives from a study of blood T cell repertoires in COVID-19. Sequencing was performed with immunoSEQ multiplex PCR; in TCRdb, only in-frame clones are kept and a portion is missing. Here the sample spans nearly 90,000 clones, more than 70% being singletons. The CDR3 has 12 residues. V lost 6 bases to trimming and J lost 2 bases, with 7 bases between them. The germline V gene encodes CDR1 KGHSH and CDR2 LQKENI. The J gene is TRBJ2-5, the V gene TRBV18; possibly TRBD2 for D (5 bases). Material: peripheral blood. This receptor was identified in a man aged 55 to 70 with acute or convalescent COVID-19. As DNA, the CDR3 is TGTGCCAGCTCCTCGGGACAAGAGACCCAGTACTTC. The encoded protein is CASSSGQETQYF.